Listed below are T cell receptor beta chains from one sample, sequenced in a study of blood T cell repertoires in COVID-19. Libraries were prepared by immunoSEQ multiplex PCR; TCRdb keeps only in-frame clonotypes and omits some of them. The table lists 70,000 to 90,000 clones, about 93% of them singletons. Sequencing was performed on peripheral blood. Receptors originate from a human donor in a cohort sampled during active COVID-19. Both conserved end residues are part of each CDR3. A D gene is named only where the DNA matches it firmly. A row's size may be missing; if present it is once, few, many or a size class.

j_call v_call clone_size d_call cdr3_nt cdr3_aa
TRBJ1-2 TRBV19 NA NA TGTGCCAGTAGTATCTGGGAGCACCTTAACTATGGCTACACCTTC CASSIWEHLNYGYTF
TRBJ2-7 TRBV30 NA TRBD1 TGTGCCTGCGGACAGGGGGCTACCCCCTACGAGCAGTACTTC CACGQGATPYEQYF
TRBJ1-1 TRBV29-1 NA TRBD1 TGCAGCGGCAGAGCCGACAGGGGAGGTGAAGCTTTCTTT CSGRADRGGEAFF
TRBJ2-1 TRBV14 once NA TGTGCCAGCAGTCAGAGGTCCGCAGACAATGAGCAGTTCTTC CASSQRSADNEQFF
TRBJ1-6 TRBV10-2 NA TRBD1 TGCGCCAGCAGTGAGTCCGGGACAGGGGGCGCCTCCTATAATTCACCCCTCCACTTT CASSESGTGGASYNSPLHF
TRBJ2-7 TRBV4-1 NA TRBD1 TGCGCCAGCAGCCAAGGATCGGGACAGGGTTGGTACGAGCAGTACTTC CASSQGSGQGWYEQYF
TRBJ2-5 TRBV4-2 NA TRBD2 TGTGCCAGCAGCCAAGATAGGTTAGCTAGCGGGGGGGTCAGCCGCGAGACCCAGTACTTC CASSQDRLASGGVSRETQYF
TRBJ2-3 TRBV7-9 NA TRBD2 TGTGCCAGCAGCTTGAGTTCTAGGGTGGCTAGCGGAAAAACAGATACGCAGTATTTT CASSLSSRVASGKTDTQYF
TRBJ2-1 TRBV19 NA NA TGTGCCAGTCGATACCTCTCTCAGAATGAGCAGTTCTTC CASRYLSQNEQFF
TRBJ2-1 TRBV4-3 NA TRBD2 TGCGCCAGCAGCCAAGACGACACTAGCGGACCCTACAATGAGCAGTTCTTC CASSQDDTSGPYNEQFF
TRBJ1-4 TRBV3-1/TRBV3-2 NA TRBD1 TGTGCCAGCAGCCAACGACAGGGGTTCGGATCGAGGGGAGTCGAAAAACTGTTTTTT CASSQRQGFGSRGVEKLFF